This T cell receptor beta chain is from a study of glioma-infiltrating T cells after dendritic cell vaccination. Study background: Three intradermal dendritic cell vaccine injections were given every two weeks.

Only in-frame clones appear in the TCRdb table, and some are missing; sequencing was by immunoSEQ multiplex PCR. The repertoire holds 50,000 to 65,000 clones, with about 83% as singletons. The time point was: after dendritic cell vaccination, including at tumor progression/relapse. Only patients with spare fresh-frozen tumor and over two years of follow-up were included. PBMC sampling occurred before vaccination, two weeks after the third dose, and at progression. From germline, CDR1 is SNHLY and CDR2 FYNNEI. The CDR3 covers 15 residues. Deletions cut 5 bases from V and 0 bases from J, with 10 bases between.

The source material was blood, sampled after dendritic cell vaccination. The chain combines TRBV2 with TRBJ2-2; no firm D call. The source of this sequence is a human donor with glioblastoma. The CDR3 sequence: CASSKRSANTGELFF. The CDR3 nucleotides read TGTGCCAGCAGTAAGCGTTCGGCGAACACCGGGGAGCTGTTTTTT. Full variable domain (outside the CDR3, taken from reference TRBV2 and TRBJ2-2): EPEVTQTPSHQVTQMGQEVILRCVPISNHLYFYWYRQILGQKVEFLVSFYNNEISEKSEIFDDQFSVERPDGSNFTLKIRSTKLEDSAMYFCASSKRSANTGELFFGEGSRLTVL.